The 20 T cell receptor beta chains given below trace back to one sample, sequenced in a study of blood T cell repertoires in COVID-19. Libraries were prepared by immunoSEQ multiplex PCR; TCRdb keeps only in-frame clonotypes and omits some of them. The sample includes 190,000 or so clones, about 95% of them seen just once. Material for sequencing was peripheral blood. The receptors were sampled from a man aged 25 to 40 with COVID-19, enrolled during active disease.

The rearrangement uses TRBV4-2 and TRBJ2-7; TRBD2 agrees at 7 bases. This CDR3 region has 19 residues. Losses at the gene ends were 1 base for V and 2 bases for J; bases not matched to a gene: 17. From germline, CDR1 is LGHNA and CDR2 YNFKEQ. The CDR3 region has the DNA TGTGCCAGCAGCCAAGGGTTTGGGCTAGCGGTGCGGTCCCCCTACGAGCAGTACTTC. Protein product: CASSQGFGLAVRSPYEQYF.

The CDR3, as DNA: TGTGCCAGCGGGGGGACTAGCGGGGTAGATACGCAGTATTTT. As protein: CASGGTSGVDTQYF. The chain couples TRBV2 to TRBJ2-3, with 13 bases fitting TRBD2. The CDR3 covers 14 residues. V dropped 8 bases and J dropped 5; count of bases not matched to a gene: 4. Germline lookup yields CDR1 SNHLY and CDR2 FYNNEI.

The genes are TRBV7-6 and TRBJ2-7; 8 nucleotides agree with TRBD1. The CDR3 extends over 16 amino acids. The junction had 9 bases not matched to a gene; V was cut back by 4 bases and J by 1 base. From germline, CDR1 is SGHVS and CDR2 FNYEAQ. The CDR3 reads CASSSYGTGNSYEQYF. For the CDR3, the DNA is TGTGCCAGCAGCTCATACGGGACAGGCAATTCCTACGAGCAGTACTTC.

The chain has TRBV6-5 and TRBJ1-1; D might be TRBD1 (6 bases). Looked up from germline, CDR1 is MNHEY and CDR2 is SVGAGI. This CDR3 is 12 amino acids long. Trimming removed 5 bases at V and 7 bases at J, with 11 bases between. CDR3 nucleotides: TGTGCCAGCAGTCTACAGGGCCTTGAAGCTTTCTTT. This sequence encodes CASSLQGLEAFF.

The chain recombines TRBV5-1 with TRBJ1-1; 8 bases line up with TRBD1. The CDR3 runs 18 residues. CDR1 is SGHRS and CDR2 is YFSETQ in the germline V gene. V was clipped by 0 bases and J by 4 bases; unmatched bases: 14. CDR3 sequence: CASSLVAGGQMWGTEAFF. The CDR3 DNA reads TGCGCCAGCAGCTTGGTGGCAGGGGGCCAGATGTGGGGCACTGAAGCTTTCTTT.

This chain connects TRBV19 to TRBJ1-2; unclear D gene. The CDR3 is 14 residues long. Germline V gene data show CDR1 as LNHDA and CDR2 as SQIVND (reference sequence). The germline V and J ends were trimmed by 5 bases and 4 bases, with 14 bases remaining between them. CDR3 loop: CASSEYEVGYGYTF. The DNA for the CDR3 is TGTGCCAGTAGTGAATACGAGGTTGGCTATGGCTACACCTTC.

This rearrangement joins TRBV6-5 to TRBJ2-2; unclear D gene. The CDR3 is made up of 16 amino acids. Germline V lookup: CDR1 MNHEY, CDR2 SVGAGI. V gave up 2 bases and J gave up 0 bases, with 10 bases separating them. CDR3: CASSYRLSANTGELFF. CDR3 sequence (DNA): TGTGCCAGCAGTTACCGCCTCAGTGCGAACACCGGGGAGCTGTTTTTT.

CDR3 nucleotide sequence: TGTGCCAGCAGCTTCTCCTCGGGGGAGCAGTACTTC. This encodes CASSFSSGEQYF. V is TRBV9 and J is TRBJ2-7, with D possibly matching TRBD2 (5 bases). The CDR3 is 12 amino acids. Germline CDR1 and CDR2: SGDLS and YYNGEE. The V end lost 4 bases, the J end lost 7 bases, and 12 bases lay between the germline ends.

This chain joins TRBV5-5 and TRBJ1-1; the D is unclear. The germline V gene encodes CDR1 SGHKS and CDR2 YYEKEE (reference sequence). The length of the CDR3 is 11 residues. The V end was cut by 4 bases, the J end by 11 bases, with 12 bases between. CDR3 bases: TGTGCCAGCAGCGCGACTTACGGGGCTTTCTTT. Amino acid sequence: CASSATYGAFF.

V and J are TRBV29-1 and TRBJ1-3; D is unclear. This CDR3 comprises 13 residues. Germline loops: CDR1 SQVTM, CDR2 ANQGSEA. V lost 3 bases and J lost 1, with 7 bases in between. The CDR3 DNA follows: TGCAGCGTTGACGGTGGTTCTGGAAACACCATATATTTT. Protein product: CSVDGGSGNTIYF.

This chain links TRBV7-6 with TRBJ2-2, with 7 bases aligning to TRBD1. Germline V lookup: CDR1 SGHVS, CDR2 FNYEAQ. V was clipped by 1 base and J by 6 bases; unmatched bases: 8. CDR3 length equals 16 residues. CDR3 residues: CASSLGDRPPAGELFF. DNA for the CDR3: TGTGCCAGCAGCTTAGGGGACAGACCTCCCGCCGGGGAGCTGTTTTTT.

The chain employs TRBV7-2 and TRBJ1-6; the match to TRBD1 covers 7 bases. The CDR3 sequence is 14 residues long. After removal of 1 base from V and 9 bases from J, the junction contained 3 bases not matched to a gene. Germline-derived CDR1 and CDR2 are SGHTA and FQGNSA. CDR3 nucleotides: TGTGCCAGCAGCTTAGGACAGGGCTTTTCACCCCTCCACTTT. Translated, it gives CASSLGQGFSPLHF.

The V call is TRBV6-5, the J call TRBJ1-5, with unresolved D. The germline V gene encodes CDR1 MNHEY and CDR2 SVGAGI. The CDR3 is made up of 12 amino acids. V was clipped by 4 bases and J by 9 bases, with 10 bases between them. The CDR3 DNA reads TGTGCCAGCAGTTTAAAGGGAGGGCCCCAGCATTTT. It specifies CASSLKGGPQHF.

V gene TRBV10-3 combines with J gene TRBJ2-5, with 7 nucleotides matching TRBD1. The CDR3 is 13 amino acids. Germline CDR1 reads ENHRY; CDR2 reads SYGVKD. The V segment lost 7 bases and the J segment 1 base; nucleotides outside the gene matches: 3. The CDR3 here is CAITPGGQETQYF. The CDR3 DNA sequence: TGTGCCATCACCCCAGGGGGCCAAGAGACCCAGTACTTC.

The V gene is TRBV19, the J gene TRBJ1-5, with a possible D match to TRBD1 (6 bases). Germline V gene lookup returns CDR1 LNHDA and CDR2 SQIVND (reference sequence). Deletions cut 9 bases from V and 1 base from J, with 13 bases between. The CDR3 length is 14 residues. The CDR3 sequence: CASLDSRSNQPQHF. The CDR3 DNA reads TGTGCCAGCCTGGACAGTAGGAGCAATCAGCCCCAGCATTTT.

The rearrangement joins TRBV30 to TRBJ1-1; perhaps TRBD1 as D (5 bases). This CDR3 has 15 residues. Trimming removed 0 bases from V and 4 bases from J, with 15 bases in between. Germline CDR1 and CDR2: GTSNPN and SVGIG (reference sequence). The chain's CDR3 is CAWSVGASWVTEAFF. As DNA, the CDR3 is TGTGCCTGGAGTGTAGGGGCCAGCTGGGTCACTGAAGCTTTCTTT. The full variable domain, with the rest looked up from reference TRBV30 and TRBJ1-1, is SQTIHQWPATLVQPVGSPLSLECTVEGTSNPNLYWYRQAAGRGLQLLFYSVGIGQISSEVPQNLSASRPQDRQFILSSKKLLLSDSGFYLCAWSVGASWVTEAFFGQGTRLTVV.

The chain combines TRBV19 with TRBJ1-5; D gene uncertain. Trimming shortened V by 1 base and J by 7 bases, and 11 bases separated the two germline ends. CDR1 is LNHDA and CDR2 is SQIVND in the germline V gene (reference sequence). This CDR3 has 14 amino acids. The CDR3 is CASSIASAGQPQHF. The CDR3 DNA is TGTGCCAGTAGTATAGCGTCTGCGGGACAGCCCCAGCATTTT.

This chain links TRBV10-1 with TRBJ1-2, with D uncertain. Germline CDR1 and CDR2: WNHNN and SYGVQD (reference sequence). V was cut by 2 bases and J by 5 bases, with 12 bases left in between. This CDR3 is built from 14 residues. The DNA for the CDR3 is TGCGCCAGCAGTGAGGCCGGGTACGAATATGGCTACACCTTC. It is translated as CASSEAGYEYGYTF.

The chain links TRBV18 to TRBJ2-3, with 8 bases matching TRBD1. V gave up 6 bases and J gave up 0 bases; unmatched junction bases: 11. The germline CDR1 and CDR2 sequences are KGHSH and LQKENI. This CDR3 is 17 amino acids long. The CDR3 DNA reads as TGTGCCAGCTCGCCCCCCCGGACAGGGCCGAGCACAGATACGCAGTATTTT. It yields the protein CASSPPRTGPSTDTQYF.

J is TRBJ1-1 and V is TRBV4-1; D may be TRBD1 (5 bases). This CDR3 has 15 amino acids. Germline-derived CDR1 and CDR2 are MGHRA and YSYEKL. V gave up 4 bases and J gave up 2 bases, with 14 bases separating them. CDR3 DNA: TGCGCCAGCAGCCCCCCTCGGGGGAGAAACACTGAAGCTTTCTTT. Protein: CASSPPRGRNTEAFF.